Below, 21 T cell receptor beta chains from the same sample are listed, as sequenced in a study of blood T cell repertoires in COVID-19. Profiling relied on immunoSEQ multiplex PCR, and the TCRdb table lists in-frame clones only, not all of them. Of 15,000 to 20,000 clones listed, over 75% were seen once; the top ten hold approximately 28%. Sequences were obtained from peripheral blood. These TCRs come from a woman between 70 and 85 years old with active COVID-19.

The chain uses TRBV6-6 and TRBJ2-4; possible D gene TRBD1, 6 bases. V was shortened by 7 bases and J by 7 bases, with 8 bases between the two germline ends. This CDR3 is 11 amino acids long. CDR1 is MNHNY and CDR2 is SVGAGI in the germline V gene (reference sequence). This chain's CDR3 is CASKGENIQYF. The CDR3 DNA reads as TGTGCCAGCAAGGGGGAGAACATTCAGTACTTC.

The chain uses TRBV14 and TRBJ1-2, with 11 bases that match TRBD1. CDR1 SGHDN and CDR2 FVKESK come from the germline V gene. The trim removed 4 bases at V and 8 bases at J, leaving 15 bases unmatched. There are 17 residues in the CDR3. The CDR3 nucleotides read TGTGCCAGCAGCCCGGCGCGACCCGGGACAGGGGGTTACGGCTACACCTTC. This sequence encodes CASSPARPGTGGYGYTF. Full variable domain (outside the CDR3, taken from reference TRBV14 and TRBJ1-2): EAGVTQFPSHSVIEKGQTVTLRCDPISGHDNLYWYRRVMGKEIKFLLHFVKESKQDESGMPNNRFLAERTGGTYSTLKVQPAELEDSGVYFCASSPARPGTGGYGYTFGSGTRLTVV.

This chain uses TRBV5-6 with TRBJ2-7; TRBD2 agrees at 13 bases. J lost 5 bases, V lost 1 base, and 6 bases had no gene match. CDR1 is SGHDT and CDR2 is YYEEEE in the germline V gene. This CDR3 comprises 16 residues. The CDR3 DNA reads as TGTGCCAGCAGCTTGCCCGGGACTAGCGGGGAGCACGAGCAGTACTTC. It is translated as CASSLPGTSGEHEQYF.

This chain connects TRBV6-6 to TRBJ2-3; no definite D call. The germline V and J ends were trimmed by 6 bases and 6 bases, with 10 bases remaining between them. Germline lookup yields CDR1 MNHNY and CDR2 SVGAGI (reference sequence). The CDR3 has 12 residues. CDR3 sequence (DNA): TGTGCCAGCAGCTCGGCCGGGGATACGCAGTATTTT. It encodes CASSSAGDTQYF.

V usage is TRBV6-5 and J usage is TRBJ1-1; D unresolved. This CDR3 spans 11 amino acids. Trimming took off 4 bases at V and 2 bases at J, with 2 bases between the two ends. The germline V gene has CDR1 MNHEY and CDR2 SVGAGI. DNA of the CDR3: TGTGCCAGCAGTTCTAACACTGAAGCTTTCTTT. Translated, it gives CASSSNTEAFF.

This rearrangement joins TRBV7-2 to TRBJ1-1; D may be TRBD1 (6 bases). Germline V CDR1 and CDR2: SGHTA, FQGNSA. The V end lost 5 bases, the J end lost 0 bases, and 22 bases lay between the germline ends. The CDR3 extends over 18 amino acids. The CDR3 nucleotides read TGTGCCAGCAGCCCCGGACCCCCCGGGGGGCAGATGAACACTGAAGCTTTCTTT. This codes for CASSPGPPGGQMNTEAFF.

This sequence joins TRBV5-1 and TRBJ1-1; 10 nucleotides line up with TRBD1. Germline values: CDR1 SGHRS, CDR2 YFSETQ. The length of the CDR3 is 16 residues. J gave up 6 bases and V 4 bases, and 12 bases lay outside the gene matches. The chain's CDR3 is CASSPTGGAGSAEAFF. In DNA form, the CDR3 reads TGCGCCAGCAGCCCGACAGGGGGCGCAGGGAGCGCTGAAGCTTTCTTT. Supplemented by reference TRBV5-1 and TRBJ1-1, the full variable domain reads KAGVTQTPRYLIKTRGQQVTLSCSPISGHRSVSWYQQTPGQGLQFLFEYFSETQRNKGNFPGRFSGRQFSNSRSEMNVSTLELGDSALYLCASSPTGGAGSAEAFFGQGTRLTVV.

This clone has more than one count but fewer than ten. The chain is built from TRBV7-3 and TRBJ1-6, with 9 bases that match TRBD1. J gave up 7 bases and V 5 bases, and 9 bases lay outside the gene matches. The germline V gene encodes CDR1 SGHTA and CDR2 FQGTGA. This CDR3 has 16 residues. This CDR3 is CASSETGGSGNSPLHF. CDR3 coding DNA: TGTGCCAGCAGCGAGACAGGGGGTTCAGGGAATTCACCCCTCCACTTT.

J is TRBJ2-7 and V is TRBV4-1; TRBD1 agrees at 8 bases. The ends lost 6 bases at V and 6 bases at J; junction bases unmatched: 7. Germline V CDR1 and CDR2: MGHRA, YSYEKL. This CDR3 spans 13 amino acids. CDR3 protein: CASSLGQGGEQYF. CDR3 DNA sequence: TGCGCCAGCAGTCTTGGACAGGGAGGCGAGCAGTACTTC.

This clone occurred a few times. The rearrangement links TRBV24-1 to TRBJ2-2, with D perhaps TRBD2 (5 bases). This CDR3 is built from 14 residues. V lost 2 bases to trimming and J lost 4 bases, with 7 bases between them. Germline V gives CDR1 KGHDR, CDR2 SFDVKD. The CDR3 DNA sequence: TGTGCCACCAGTGATTCGGGAACCACCGGGGAGCTGTTTTTT. Encoded protein: CATSDSGTTGELFF.

This clone was detected a few times. The J gene is TRBJ2-7, the V gene TRBV27; D is perhaps TRBD2 (5 bases). Trimming removed 6 bases at V and 3 bases at J, with 15 bases between. Germline V gene lookup returns CDR1 MNHEY and CDR2 SMNVEV (reference sequence). This CDR3 is built from 14 residues. CDR3 nucleotides: TGTGCCAGCAGAGTAAGGAGCGGCAACTACGAGCAGTACTTC. Its protein is CASRVRSGNYEQYF.

V gene TRBV9 combines with J gene TRBJ1-1, with TRBD1 matching over 8 bases. V gave up 4 bases and J gave up 4 bases; unmatched junction bases: 3. The CDR3 has 13 residues. CDR1 and CDR2 from the germline V gene are SGDLS and YYNGEE. DNA for the CDR3: TGTGCCAGCAGCTTCGGGACAGGCACTGAAGCTTTCTTT. It is translated as CASSFGTGTEAFF.

V gene TRBV5-1 combines with J gene TRBJ2-7, with 12 bases that match TRBD2. The junction had 11 bases not matched to a gene; V was cut back by 0 bases and J by 1 base. There are 19 residues in the CDR3. CDR1 and CDR2 from the germline V gene are SGHRS and YFSETQ. This chain's CDR3 is CASSLAPRLAGVGSYEQYF. The DNA of the CDR3 is TGCGCCAGCAGCTTGGCCCCGAGACTAGCGGGAGTTGGGTCCTACGAGCAGTACTTC.

The V call is TRBV2, the J call TRBJ2-5; TRBD1 matches at 11 bases. V shed 2 bases and J 1 base; nucleotides not matched to a gene: 6. CDR3 length equals 17 residues. CDR1 and CDR2 from the germline V gene are SNHLY and FYNNEI. CDR3 sequence (DNA): TGTGCCAGCAGTGAACCCCCCGGGACAGGGGGCCAAGAGACCCAGTACTTC. Translation gives CASSEPPGTGGQETQYF.

This chain connects TRBV19 to TRBJ1-1; 9 bases are a match to TRBD1. J was trimmed by 5 bases and V by 4 bases; bases with no gene match: 2. CDR3 size: 13 residues. CDR1 is LNHDA and CDR2 is SQIVND in the germline V gene (reference sequence). The CDR3 spells CASSRTGETEAFF. CDR3 nucleotide sequence: TGTGCCAGTAGTAGGACAGGGGAAACTGAAGCTTTCTTT.

The chain couples TRBV3-1 (or the pseudogene TRBV3-2) to TRBJ2-3; D unclear. This CDR3 has 14 amino acids. The germline CDR1 and CDR2 sequences are LGHDT and YNNKEL (reference sequence). Between the trimmed V and J ends, which lost 1 base and 1 base, there was a span of 6 bases. The CDR3 reads CASSQVYGTDTQYF. The CDR3 DNA follows: TGTGCCAGCAGCCAAGTCTACGGCACAGATACGCAGTATTTT.

The rearrangement links TRBV13 to TRBJ1-1; TRBD1 is a possible D gene (5 bases). V lost 8 bases and J 1 base, leaving 11 bases between the germline ends. CDR3 length equals 13 residues. The germline gives CDR1 PRHDT, CDR2 FYEKMQ (reference sequence). CDR3 in DNA: TGTGCCAGCGTAGGGGCGAGGAACACTGAAGCTTTCTTT. It codes for CASVGARNTEAFF. The full variable domain, with the rest looked up from reference TRBV13 and TRBJ1-1, is AAGVIQSPRHLIKEKRETATLKCYPIPRHDTVYWYQQGPGQDPQFLISFYEKMQSDKGSIPDRFSAQQFSDYHSELNMSSLELGDSALYFCASVGARNTEAFFGQGTRLTVV.

The genes are TRBV7-6 and TRBJ2-1, with 15 bases lining up with TRBD2. The germline gives CDR1 SGHVS, CDR2 FNYEAQ. V dropped 5 bases and J dropped 12; count of bases not matched to a gene: 5. The CDR3 is made up of 14 amino acids. This chain's CDR3 is CASSRTSGRAVQFF. The CDR3 nucleotides read TGTGCCAGCAGCCGGACTAGCGGGAGGGCGGTGCAGTTCTTC.

This sequence joins TRBV5-1 and TRBJ2-2; 7 bases agree with TRBD1. Germline lookup yields CDR1 SGHRS and CDR2 YFSETQ. The CDR3 has 15 residues. The V and J ends lost 7 bases and 5 bases, in that order; junction bases with no gene match: 11. As DNA, the CDR3 is TGCGCCAGCGGCCTCGGTAACAGGGGAACCGGGGAGCTGTTTTTT. Translated, it gives CASGLGNRGTGELFF.

The V and J genes are TRBV20-1 and TRBJ1-2; TRBD1 is a possible D gene (6 bases). Trimming removed 3 bases from V and 4 bases from J, with 6 bases in between. The germline V gene encodes CDR1 DFQATT and CDR2 SNEGSKA (reference sequence). The CDR3 is 11 amino acids. The CDR3, as DNA: TGCAGTGCTAGGGACAGCTATGGCTACACCTTC. It yields the protein CSARDSYGYTF.

This chain joins TRBV7-3 and TRBJ2-3; 8 nucleotides agree with TRBD2. In germline, CDR1 is SGHTA, CDR2 FQGTGA. V shed 5 bases and J 3 bases; nucleotides not matched to a gene: 7. The CDR3 is 15 amino acids. For the CDR3, the DNA is TGTGCCAGCAGCCACGGACTAGCAGCGACAGATACGCAGTATTTT. Its translation: CASSHGLAATDTQYF.